These T cell receptor beta chains were read from a single sample in a study of cytomegalovirus exposure and HLA in healthy donors. TCRdb keeps only in-frame clones here, not all; method: immunoSEQ multiplex PCR. The sample records more than 80,000 clones, 60% to 80% being singletons. Sample: PBMCs. These receptors all come from a female donor in good health and CMV-seronegative. Both conserved end residues are trimmed from each CDR3. Clone sizes are given selectively: once, few, many, or a class where the clone is expanded.

.,TRBJ2-7,TRBV6-5,ASSPRTGFYEQY
few,TRBJ2-6,TRBV6-1,ASSVTLGSLSGANVLT
.,TRBJ1-1,TRBV10-1,ASRRDRTTEAF
few,TRBJ1-1,TRBV29-1,SAGKSPNTEAF
.,TRBJ2-3,TRBV19,ASSQGSTDTQY
.,TRBJ2-1,TRBV6-6,ASSYLAGVYNEQF
.,TRBJ2-7,TRBV15,ATSRDHLGSYEQY
.,TRBJ2-5,TRBV7-6,ASSRGTGLQETQY
.,TRBJ2-7,TRBV9,ASSPANHEQY
few,TRBJ2-2,TRBV10-2,ASTGGHHANTGELF
.,TRBJ2-5,TRBV11-2,ASSSNRGPETQY